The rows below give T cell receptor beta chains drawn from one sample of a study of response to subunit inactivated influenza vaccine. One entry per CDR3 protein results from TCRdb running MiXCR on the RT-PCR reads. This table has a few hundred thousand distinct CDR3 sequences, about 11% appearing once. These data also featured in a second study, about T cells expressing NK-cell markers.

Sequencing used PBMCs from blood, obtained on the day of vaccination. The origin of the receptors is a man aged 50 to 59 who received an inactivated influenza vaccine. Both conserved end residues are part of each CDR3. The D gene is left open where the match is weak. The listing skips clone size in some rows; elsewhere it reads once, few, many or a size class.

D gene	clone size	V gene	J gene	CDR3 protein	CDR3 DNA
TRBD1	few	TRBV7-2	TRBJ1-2	CASSPSRDSYGYTF	TGTGCCAGCAGCCCCAGTCGGGACAGCTATGGCTACACCTTC
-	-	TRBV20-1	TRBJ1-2	CSARPQGRYGYTF	TGCAGTGCTAGACCACAGGGCCGCTATGGCTACACCTTC
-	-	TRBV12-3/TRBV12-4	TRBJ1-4	CASIQGGGNEKLFF	TGTGCCAGCATCCAAGGGGGGGGAAATGAAAAACTGTTTTTT
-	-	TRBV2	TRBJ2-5	CASRADQETQYF	TGTGCCAGCAGGGCCGACCAAGAGACCCAGTACTTC
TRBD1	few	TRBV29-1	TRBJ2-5	CSVDRGQETQYF	TGCAGCGTTGACAGGGGGCAAGAGACCCAGTACTTC
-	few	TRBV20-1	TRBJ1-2	CSARYPNGYTF	TGCAGTGCTAGGTATCCCAATGGCTACACCTTC
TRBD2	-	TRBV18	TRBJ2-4	CASSPPGLAYKNIQYF	TGTGCCAGCTCACCTCCGGGACTAGCCTACAAAAACATTCAGTACTTC
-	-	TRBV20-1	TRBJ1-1	CSSIRGAGTEAFF	TGCAGCTCCATACGGGGGGCAGGCACTGAAGCTTTCTTT
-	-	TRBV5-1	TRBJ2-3	CASSLTGITDTQYF	TGCGCCAGCAGCTTGACGGGGATCACAGATACGCAGTATTTT
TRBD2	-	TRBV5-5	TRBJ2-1	CASSLGGLAGVDEQFF	TGTGCCAGCAGCTTGGGGGGACTAGCGGGAGTAGATGAGCAGTTCTTC
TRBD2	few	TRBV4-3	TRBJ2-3	CASSQDPGLAGASDTQYF	TGCGCCAGCAGCCAAGATCCCGGACTAGCGGGAGCCTCAGATACGCAGTATTTT
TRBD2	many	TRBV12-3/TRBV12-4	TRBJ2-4	CASSVTSASNIQYF	TGTGCCAGCAGTGTGACTAGCGCTTCCAACATTCAGTACTTC
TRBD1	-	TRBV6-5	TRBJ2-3	CASSYSVQGIGTQYF	TGTGCCAGCAGTTACTCCGTACAGGGGATAGGTACGCAGTATTTT
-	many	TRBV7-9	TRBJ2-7	CASRDGYEQYF	TGTGCCAGCAGAGACGGATACGAGCAGTACTTC
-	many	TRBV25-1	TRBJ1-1	CASVRGTEAFF	TGTGCCAGCGTCAGGGGCACTGAAGCTTTCTTT
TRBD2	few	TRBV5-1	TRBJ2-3	CASSLDSHLAGRTRSTDTQYF	TGCGCCAGCAGCTTGGATTCCCACTTAGCGGGGCGTACGCGTTCCACAGATACGCAGTATTTT
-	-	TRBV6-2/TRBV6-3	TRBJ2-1	CASSYSGQPYNEQFF	TGTGCCAGCAGTTACTCGGGTCAACCTTACAATGAGCAGTTCTTC
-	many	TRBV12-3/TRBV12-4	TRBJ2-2	CASSFQGTGELFF	TGTGCCAGCAGTTTTCAGGGCACCGGGGAGCTGTTTTTT
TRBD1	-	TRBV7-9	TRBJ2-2	CASSLRDRPETGELFF	TGTGCCAGCAGCCTGAGGGACAGACCAGAGACCGGGGAGCTGTTTTTT
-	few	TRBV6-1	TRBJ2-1	CASSEVGGTYNEQFF	TGTGCCAGCAGTGAAGTCGGGGGCACCTACAATGAGCAGTTCTTC
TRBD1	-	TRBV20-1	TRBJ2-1	CSARWRQGAHNEQFF	TGCAGTGCTAGATGGCGACAGGGCGCCCACAATGAGCAGTTCTTC
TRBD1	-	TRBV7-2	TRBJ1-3	CASSLRDRFAGNTIYF	TGTGCCAGCAGCTTACGGGACAGGTTTGCTGGAAACACCATATATTTT
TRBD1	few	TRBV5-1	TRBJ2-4	CASSLGGTGGLNIQYF	TGCGCCAGCAGCTTGGGGGGGACAGGGGGCCTGAACATTCAGTACTTC
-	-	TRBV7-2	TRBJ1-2	CASSLGVASNYGYTF	TGTGCCAGCAGCTTAGGCGTTGCCTCTAACTATGGCTACACCTTC
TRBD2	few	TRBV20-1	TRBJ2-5	CSARDLRLAGGRETQYF	TGCAGTGCTAGAGATCTAAGACTAGCGGGGGGGAGGGAGACCCAGTACTTC
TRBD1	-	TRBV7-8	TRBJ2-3	CASSFNRGFGNTQYF	TGTGCCAGCAGCTTCAACAGGGGGTTTGGAAATACGCAGTATTTT
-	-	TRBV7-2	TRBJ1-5	CASSLARWDQPQHF	TGTGCCAGCAGCTTAGCCCGGTGGGATCAGCCCCAGCATTTT
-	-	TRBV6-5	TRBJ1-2	CASSYGGVSSLYGYTF	TGTGCCAGCAGTTATGGGGGCGTAAGTTCCCTCTATGGCTACACCTTC
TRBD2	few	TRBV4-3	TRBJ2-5	CASSQVGLAGAPQETQYF	TGCGCCAGCAGCCAAGTCGGTCTAGCGGGGGCCCCTCAAGAGACCCAGTACTTC
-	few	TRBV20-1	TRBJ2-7	CSARGGLWQPYEQYF	TGCAGTGCTAGAGGTGGCCTCTGGCAGCCCTACGAGCAGTACTTC
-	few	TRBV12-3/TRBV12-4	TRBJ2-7	CASREDSSYEQYF	TGTGCCAGCAGGGAAGACAGCTCCTACGAGCAGTACTTC
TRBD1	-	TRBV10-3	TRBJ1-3	CAISKQGTGNTIYF	TGTGCCATCAGTAAACAGGGGACTGGAAACACCATATATTTT